This T cell receptor beta chain was found in a study of cytomegalovirus exposure and HLA in healthy donors. As for the study in general: HLA-typed donors were the source of approximately 85 million unique TCRs held in an early data release.

Vbeta (60) and Jbeta (13) primers were used in the PCR. TCRdb's copy holds only in-frame clones and misses some; the assay was immunoSEQ multiplex PCR. The table includes about 130,000 clones, just over 75% detected once. Whole-study results and caveats: V- and J-gene trimming of TCR beta was linked (in a later analysis) to a missense DCLRE1C variant. The likely explanation for a cluster of highly shared sequence variants was sequencing artifact. Later on, an analysis found that several of the most significant clusters appeared to be linked to common viral pathogens, which included parvovirus B19.

Trimming took off 5 bases at V and 2 bases at J, with 16 bases between the two ends. The CDR3 extends over 15 amino acids. Germline V gene sequence: CDR1 LNHDA, CDR2 SQIVND (reference sequence). Remarks on this clone: Its antigen is not identified.

Material for sequencing was PBMCs. The source of this sequence is a woman aged 45-59 years in good health and CMV-seronegative. The J gene is TRBJ2-7, the V gene TRBV19, with D tentatively TRBD2 (6 bases). The CDR3 nucleotides are TGTGCCAGTAGTGATCGACCGGGACTCGCCTACGAGCAGTACGTC. Translated: CASSDRPGLAYEQYV.